These 10 T cell receptor beta chains were all obtained from the same sample, sequenced in a study of identical twins. TCRdb processed the 5' RACE reads anew with MiXCR; each CDR3 protein has one entry. This table has about 520,000 distinct CDR3 sequences, 22% appearing once. This same sample was also part of a study on T cells expressing NK-cell markers.

The specimen sequenced was CD4+ T cells sorted from blood. The source is a woman aged 18-30 years in good health.

This clonotype was seen a few times. The rearrangement joins TRBV5-1 to TRBJ2-3; 7 nucleotides agree with TRBD2. V shed 4 bases and J 2 bases; nucleotides not matched to a gene: 4. CDR3 size: 14 residues. Germline CDR1 reads SGHRS; CDR2 reads YFSETQ. CDR3 in amino acids: CASSHSGVTDTQYF. In nucleotides, the CDR3 is TGCGCCAGCAGCCACAGCGGGGTCACAGATACGCAGTATTTT. The full variable domain, with the rest looked up from reference TRBV5-1 and TRBJ2-3, is KAGVTQTPRYLIKTRGQQVTLSCSPISGHRSVSWYQQTPGQGLQFLFEYFSETQRNKGNFPGRFSGRQFSNSRSEMNVSTLELGDSALYLCASSHSGVTDTQYFGPGTRLTVL.

This clonotype was seen a handful of times. V gene TRBV12-3 or TRBV12-4 combines with J gene TRBJ2-1; TRBD1 or TRBD2 may be the D gene (5 bases each). V lost 5 bases and J 3 bases, leaving 11 bases between the germline ends. The CDR3 loop spans 14 amino acids. The CDR3 reads CASSPGRSYNEQFF. In DNA, the CDR3 is TGTGCCAGCAGTCCGGGACGGAGCTACAATGAGCAGTTCTTC.

The chain uses TRBV24-1 and TRBJ2-1; TRBD1 agrees at 7 bases. The CDR3 has 16 amino acids. Germline assignment: CDR1 KGHDR and CDR2 SFDVKD. V lost 0 bases, J lost 10 bases, and 11 bases stayed unmatched. This chain's CDR3 is CATSDLGVEGAREQFF. CDR3 sequence (DNA): TGTGCCACCAGTGATTTGGGCGTCGAGGGGGCTCGGGAGCAGTTCTTC.

Only a few counts were recorded for this clonotype. The V and J genes are TRBV5-1 and TRBJ2-7; 7 positions match TRBD2. Losses at the gene ends were 4 bases for V and 3 bases for J; bases not matched to a gene: 10. The germline V gene encodes CDR1 SGHRS and CDR2 YFSETQ. The CDR3 is 15 amino acids. The CDR3 protein is CASSQDASGLYEQYF. The CDR3 nucleotides are TGCGCCAGCAGCCAGGATGCTAGCGGTCTCTACGAGCAGTACTTC.

The genes are TRBV20-1 and TRBJ1-5; D possibly corresponds to TRBD1 (5 bases). V was pared by 1 base and J by 3 bases, with 10 bases between. Germline CDR1 is DFQATT and CDR2 is SNEGSKA (reference sequence). CDR3 size: 14 residues. CDR3 bases: TGCAGTGCTAGAGCCGGCAGGGTCAATCAGCCCCAGCATTTT. Protein: CSARAGRVNQPQHF.

This rearrangement joins TRBV20-1 to TRBJ2-7; 7 positions match TRBD2. J lost 6 bases, V lost 3 bases, and 2 bases had no gene match. Per germline, CDR1 DFQATT and CDR2 SNEGSKA (reference sequence). CDR3 length: 11 amino acids. The CDR3 loop is CSASGGGEQYF. The CDR3 DNA sequence: TGCAGTGCTAGTGGCGGGGGCGAGCAGTACTTC.

This clonotype was counted only a few times. The genes are TRBV5-1 and TRBJ1-1; unclear D gene. Trimming removed 0 bases from V and 5 bases from J, with 11 bases in between. This CDR3 has 14 residues. The V gene's germline CDR1 is SGHRS and CDR2 YFSETQ. DNA of the CDR3: TGCGCCAGCAGCTTGGACAAAGCTGGGACTGAAGCTTTCTTT. This codes for CASSLDKAGTEAFF.

The rearrangement joins TRBV7-8 to TRBJ2-7; perhaps TRBD1 as D (6 bases). The CDR3 length is 15 residues. Deletions cut 5 bases from V and 2 bases from J, with 16 bases between. Germline values: CDR1 SGHVS, CDR2 FQNEAQ. CDR3 sequence reads: CASSRPRQAPYEQYF. The DNA of the CDR3 is TGTGCCAGCAGCAGACCCCGACAGGCCCCCTACGAGCAGTACTTC.

The chain couples TRBV20-1 to TRBJ2-5, with 9 bases that match TRBD2. Trimming removed 6 bases from V and 4 bases from J; junction bases left unmatched: 12. Germline V lookup: CDR1 DFQATT, CDR2 SNEGSKA (reference sequence). The CDR3 runs to 15 residues. The CDR3 DNA reads as TGCAGTGCCCCCGTCCCGGGACTAGCACGAGAGACCCAGTACTTC. This encodes CSAPVPGLARETQYF.

The J gene is TRBJ2-2, the V gene TRBV5-4, with D maybe TRBD1 (5 bases). The CDR3 has 17 residues. Germline values: CDR1 SGHNT, CDR2 YYREEE (reference sequence). Between the trimmed V and J ends, which lost 1 base and 6 bases, there was a span of 19 bases. The CDR3 DNA reads as TGTGCCAGCAGCTTGAGTCGGGCAGGGTGGAAGCCCGGGGAGCTGTTTTTT. Amino acids: CASSLSRAGWKPGELFF.